This TCR beta chain was profiled in a study of metastatic and nonmetastatic thyroid tumors. Study at large: Repertoires from blood and tumor or nodule tissue of malignant and benign thyroid patients were compared. General study results and limits: Malignant thyroid tumors reportedly had TCR beta diversity that was significantly higher than in benign nodules, in blood and tumor.

Per the study methods: Construction of a distant-metastasis classifier for papillary thyroid cancer relied on CDR3 differences across clinicopathological groups. Using MiXCR, TCRdb re-called clones from the PCR reads. Here the V and J calls rest on TCRdb's processing, not on the authors' analysis. Among about 33,000 clones listed, about 18% were seen once. Looked up from germline, CDR1 is DFQATT and CDR2 is SNEGSKA (reference sequence). This CDR3 comprises 10 residues. This clone occurred many times. Its specificity is not known. Patients had received no treatment of any kind before thyroid surgery. The sequence came from a female donor with papillary thyroid cancer or a benign thyroid nodule (not recorded which). Some clones in this sample may be carry-over from other donors' samples. The chain combines TRBV20-1 with TRBJ2-7; D not resolved. The specimen sequenced was blood. CDR3 DNA: TGCAGCCTGGTGCGGCACGAGCAGTACTTC. Protein: CSLVRHEQYF.